These T cell receptor beta chains were read from a single sample in a study of blood T cell repertoires in COVID-19. TCRdb keeps only in-frame clones here, not all; method: immunoSEQ multiplex PCR. The sample carries hundreds of thousands of clones, approximately 81% recorded once. The sample comprised peripheral blood. These receptor sequences come from a woman older than 75 with active or convalescent COVID-19. CDR3s include the opening cysteine and the closing phenylalanine or tryptophan. Fields, in order: D gene, V gene, J gene, clone size, CDR3 DNA, CDR3 protein. A D gene is named only where the DNA matches it firmly. A row's size may be missing; if present it is once, few, many or a size class.

D: -; V: TRBV2; J: TRBJ2-1; size: -; DNA: TGTGCCAGCAGTGGCCGGGGGAAAGGTAGCTACAATGAGCAGTTCTTC; CDR3: CASSGRGKGSYNEQFF
D: -; V: TRBV5-6; J: TRBJ1-5; size: few; DNA: TGTGCCAGCAGCTTGGGAGAAAATCAGCCCCAGCATTTT; CDR3: CASSLGENQPQHF
D: TRBD2; V: TRBV28; J: TRBJ2-7; size: -; DNA: TGTGCCAGCAGCACGAAGCGGGGCGTTAGGCTCTACGAGCAGTACTTC; CDR3: CASSTKRGVRLYEQYF
D: -; V: TRBV12-3/TRBV12-4; J: TRBJ1-5; size: -; DNA: TGTGCCAGCAGTTCGGGGTCTCAGCCCCAGCATTTT; CDR3: CASSSGSQPQHF
D: -; V: TRBV7-2; J: TRBJ2-5; size: once; DNA: TGTGCCAGCAGCTTAGTGGGAGGGGGAGGAGAGACCCAGTACTTC; CDR3: CASSLVGGGGETQYF
D: TRBD1; V: TRBV9; J: TRBJ2-1; size: -; DNA: TGTGCCAGCAGCACTGCCGGGACAGGCAATGAGCAGTTCTTC; CDR3: CASSTAGTGNEQFF
D: TRBD1; V: TRBV28; J: TRBJ1-5; size: -; DNA: TGTGCCAGCTCTTTCTCCCGGGACAGGTTATATTTT; CDR3: CASSFSRDRLYF
D: -; V: TRBV24-1; J: TRBJ2-7; size: -; DNA: TGTGCCACCAGTGATTCACAGGCTAGGGAGCAGTACTTC; CDR3: CATSDSQAREQYF
D: -; V: TRBV24-1; J: TRBJ2-6; size: -; DNA: TGTGCCACCAGTGATGTGAGGGGGGCCAACGTCCTGACTTTC; CDR3: CATSDVRGANVLTF
D: -; V: TRBV9; J: TRBJ1-3; size: -; DNA: TGTGCCAGCAGCGTAGACCCCGTAGGAGGGTACGGAAACACCATATATTTT; CDR3: CASSVDPVGGYGNTIYF
D: TRBD2; V: TRBV6-2/TRBV6-3; J: TRBJ2-3; size: -; DNA: TGTGCCAGCAGCACACGGGGCGGGAGTGGGACAGATACGCAGTATTTT; CDR3: CASSTRGGSGTDTQYF
D: -; V: TRBV10-3; J: TRBJ2-3; size: -; DNA: TGTGCCATCAGCGAACTAGGAGTTACTAGCACAGATACGCAGTATTTT; CDR3: CAISELGVTSTDTQYF
D: TRBD2; V: TRBV4-2; J: TRBJ2-7; size: -; DNA: TGTGCCAGCAGCCAGGCAGTAGCGGGAGGGTACGAGCAGTACTTC; CDR3: CASSQAVAGGYEQYF
D: TRBD2; V: TRBV6-2/TRBV6-3; J: TRBJ2-3; size: -; DNA: TGTGCCAGCAGTTACCGGGCCACTAGCGGGAGGGTAAATACGCAGTATTTT; CDR3: CASSYRATSGRVNTQYF
D: -; V: TRBV5-4; J: TRBJ2-1; size: -; DNA: TGTGCCAGCAGACAACAGGGAAATGAGCAGTTCTTC; CDR3: CASRQQGNEQFF
D: TRBD2; V: TRBV4-1; J: TRBJ2-1; size: -; DNA: TGCGCCAGCAGCCAAGTACTAGCGGGGGCCTACAATGAGCAGTTCTTC; CDR3: CASSQVLAGAYNEQFF
D: -; V: TRBV28; J: TRBJ1-5; size: -; DNA: TGTGCCAGCAGTTTAGAGGGACAGCCCCAGCATTTT; CDR3: CASSLEGQPQHF
D: -; V: TRBV6-5; J: TRBJ1-4; size: -; DNA: TGTGCCAGCAGTTACGGAGGAAATGAAAAACTGTTTTTT; CDR3: CASSYGGNEKLFF
D: -; V: TRBV2; J: TRBJ1-1; size: -; DNA: TGTGCCAGCAGTGCTGGGCCGAACACTGAAGCTTTCTTT; CDR3: CASSAGPNTEAFF
D: TRBD2; V: TRBV7-3; J: TRBJ2-1; size: -; DNA: TGTGCCAGCGCGATAGCGGGGGTGAATGAGCAGTTCTTC; CDR3: CASAIAGVNEQFF
D: TRBD1; V: TRBV2; J: TRBJ1-4; size: many; DNA: TGTGCCAGCAGAGACAGGGTGGGGAGTGAAAAACTGTTTTTT; CDR3: CASRDRVGSEKLFF
D: -; V: TRBV5-6; J: TRBJ2-1; size: -; DNA: TGTGCCAGCAGCTTTGATCATTCTTCAGGTGGGTCCTACAATGAGCAGTTCTTC; CDR3: CASSFDHSSGGSYNEQFF
D: -; V: TRBV3-1/TRBV3-2; J: TRBJ1-2; size: few; DNA: TGTGCCAGCAGCCACTCACAGGCTGCAGCAAGGTTCGGCTACACCTTC; CDR3: CASSHSQAAARFGYTF
D: -; V: TRBV5-1; J: TRBJ2-1; size: -; DNA: TGCGCCAGCAGCTTCCTAGACAGTCGCAATGAGCAGTTCTTC; CDR3: CASSFLDSRNEQFF
D: -; V: TRBV30; J: TRBJ2-6; size: -; DNA: TGTGCCTGGACTCCAGGGGTTGGGGCCAACGTCCTGACTTTC; CDR3: CAWTPGVGANVLTF
D: TRBD2; V: TRBV9; J: TRBJ2-1; size: few; DNA: TGTGCCAGCAGCATACTAGCGGCTACCTCCTACAATGAGCAGTTCTTC; CDR3: CASSILAATSYNEQFF
D: -; V: TRBV21-1; J: TRBJ2-4; size: -; DNA: TGTGCCAGCACCCTCCCGACTAGCGACGGCATTCAGTACTTC; CDR3: CASTLPTSDGIQYF
D: TRBD2; V: TRBV5-5; J: TRBJ2-1; size: -; DNA: TGTGCCAGCAGCTGGGGACTAGCGGGGGGAACATTCTACAATGAGCAGTTCTTC; CDR3: CASSWGLAGGTFYNEQFF
D: -; V: TRBV5-1; J: TRBJ1-1; size: -; DNA: TGCGCCAGCAGCTTGGTACAGGGTGTGACTGAAGCTTTCTTT; CDR3: CASSLVQGVTEAFF
D: TRBD2; V: TRBV28; J: TRBJ2-7; size: -; DNA: TGTGCCAGCACCACGGCAGGCGGGGGGTGGTACGAGCAGTACTTC; CDR3: CASTTAGGGWYEQYF
D: -; V: TRBV12-3/TRBV12-4; J: TRBJ2-1; size: -; DNA: TGTGCCAGCACGTGGGACACCAACAATGAGCAGTTCTTC; CDR3: CASTWDTNNEQFF
D: -; V: TRBV19; J: TRBJ2-1; size: -; DNA: TGTGCCAGTAGTTCCCAGGGGCAATACAATGAGCAGTTCTTC; CDR3: CASSSQGQYNEQFF
D: -; V: TRBV4-1; J: TRBJ1-1; size: once; DNA: TGCGCCAGCAGCCAAAGCTGGGTGGGTGGGGGGTCCACTGAAGCTTTCTTT; CDR3: CASSQSWVGGGSTEAFF
D: TRBD2; V: TRBV19; J: TRBJ2-1; size: once; DNA: TGTGCCAGTAGGGATAGCGGGGGGACCAATGAGCAGTTCTTC; CDR3: CASRDSGGTNEQFF
D: TRBD1; V: TRBV28; J: TRBJ1-5; size: -; DNA: TGTGCCAGCAGGCCGGACAGGGGTAACAATCAGCCCCAGCATTTT; CDR3: CASRPDRGNNQPQHF
D: TRBD2; V: TRBV27; J: TRBJ2-5; size: -; DNA: TGTGCCAGCAGTAAGACTAGCGGGAGGACTATTGGTCAGGGGACCCAGTACTTC; CDR3: CASSKTSGRTIGQGTQYF
D: TRBD2; V: TRBV6-1; J: TRBJ2-6; size: -; DNA: TGTGCCAGCAGTGAAGCTGGGGGGGACGGGGCCAACGTCCTGACTTTC; CDR3: CASSEAGGDGANVLTF
D: TRBD2; V: TRBV10-3; J: TRBJ2-3; size: -; DNA: TGTGCCATCAGTCGCAACGGGAGGGCCGAGGTAGATACGCAGTATTTT; CDR3: CAISRNGRAEVDTQYF
D: TRBD2; V: TRBV4-2; J: TRBJ2-5; size: -; DNA: TGTGCCAGCAGCCAAGGAAAGCTAGCGGGTGGCTTGAAAGAGACCCAGTACTTC; CDR3: CASSQGKLAGGLKETQYF
D: TRBD1; V: TRBV7-3; J: TRBJ2-1; size: -; DNA: TGTGCCAGCAGCGCCTCGGTCGGGACAGGGGGAACCTACAATGAGCAGTTCTTC; CDR3: CASSASVGTGGTYNEQFF
D: TRBD2; V: TRBV9; J: TRBJ2-7; size: once; DNA: TGTGCCAGCAGCGAGAGTCCAAAGCGGGGGGAGACCTACGAGCAGTACTTC; CDR3: CASSESPKRGETYEQYF